This T cell receptor beta chain was identified during a study of human T cells and chemical hapten exposure. This clonotype was counted many times. TCRdb independently ran MiXCR on the 5' RACE reads; one entry per CDR3 protein. Counted here are around 100,000 distinct CDR3 sequences, around 20% occurring once; the ten biggest clones make up around 2.7%. Someone pulled total RNA out of unfractionated whole blood. The V segment lost 3 bases and the J segment 4 bases; nucleotides outside the gene matches: 8. Germline lookup yields CDR1 MGHRA and CDR2 YSYEKL. The CDR3 totals 16 residues. The chain combines TRBV4-1 with TRBJ2-3; 9 nucleotides align to TRBD2. This sequence was found in a human donor in good health. DNA of the CDR3: TGCGCCAGCAGCCACCGCGTAGCGGGAGATCCAGATACGCAGTATTTT. This encodes CASSHRVAGDPDTQYF.